The entry below gives a single TCR beta chain sequence along with its context. Which antigen it targets is not known. The input lacks base qualities; no much larger clone sits a single base away. The instrument was an Illumina HiSeq 2500. TCR beta libraries were prepared by quantitative 5'-RACE with molecular barcodes. The paper's data handling went like this. A new computational method based on a probabilistic model of VDJ rearrangement was used to identify disease-linked TCR variants. TCRdb ran its own pipeline on the public reads, namely fastp trimming at Q25 and MiXCR clone calling, and kept in-frame beta chains. Each CDR3 protein gets just one entry, which takes the most common genes and DNA from the rows behind it. TCRdb's processing, not the authors', yielded these V and J calls. The sample table contains nearly 250,000 distinct CDR3 sequences; only one count was recorded for around 32% of them. The ten biggest clones cover around 4% of the sample.

This specimen belongs to a study of CD8 T cells in ankylosing spondylitis (dated 2017 in TCRdb). Background for the entire study: The study set out to find disease-linked TCR variants by profiling T cell receptor beta repertoires in ankylosing spondylitis patients and healthy donors. The whole study cohort included 85 to 120 healthy donors and 25 ankylosing spondylitis patients. Samples of peripheral blood were taken, and for ankylosing spondylitis patients, synovial fluid was collected as well.

Relative to germline, V is missing 6 bases and J is missing 1 base, with 3 bases of the junction outside any gene match. Inclusive of the bounding cysteine and phenylalanine, the CDR3 is 15 residues long. Only CDR3 DNA is held: 45 bases, read in frame from base 1. CDR1 and CDR2, per the germline V gene, are MNHNS and SASEGT. Study-wide conclusions, independent of this receptor: Some TCR beta motif variants had previously been reported in synovial fluid and blood of reactive arthritis patients, which suggested common disease-initiation mechanisms. The disease-linked clones had a CD8+ phenotype and were found at relatively low frequencies in peripheral blood. Significant enrichment of the disease-linked clones was reported in matched synovial fluid samples from ankylosing spondylitis patients. Blood from ankylosing spondylitis patients appeared to be characterized by a TCR beta motif made up of several highly homologous amino acid variants.

Source material: blood, either unsorted or a sorted T cell fraction (not recorded which). The TCR originated in a male donor with ankylosing spondylitis or in good health (not recorded which). Recombination linked TRBV6-1 to TRBJ2-3, and TRBD2 aligns with 11 junction nucleotides. The CDR3 in this case is CASRELAGGTDTQYF. The DNA sequence reads TGTGCCAGCAGGGAACTAGCGGGGGGCACAGATACGCAGTATTTT.